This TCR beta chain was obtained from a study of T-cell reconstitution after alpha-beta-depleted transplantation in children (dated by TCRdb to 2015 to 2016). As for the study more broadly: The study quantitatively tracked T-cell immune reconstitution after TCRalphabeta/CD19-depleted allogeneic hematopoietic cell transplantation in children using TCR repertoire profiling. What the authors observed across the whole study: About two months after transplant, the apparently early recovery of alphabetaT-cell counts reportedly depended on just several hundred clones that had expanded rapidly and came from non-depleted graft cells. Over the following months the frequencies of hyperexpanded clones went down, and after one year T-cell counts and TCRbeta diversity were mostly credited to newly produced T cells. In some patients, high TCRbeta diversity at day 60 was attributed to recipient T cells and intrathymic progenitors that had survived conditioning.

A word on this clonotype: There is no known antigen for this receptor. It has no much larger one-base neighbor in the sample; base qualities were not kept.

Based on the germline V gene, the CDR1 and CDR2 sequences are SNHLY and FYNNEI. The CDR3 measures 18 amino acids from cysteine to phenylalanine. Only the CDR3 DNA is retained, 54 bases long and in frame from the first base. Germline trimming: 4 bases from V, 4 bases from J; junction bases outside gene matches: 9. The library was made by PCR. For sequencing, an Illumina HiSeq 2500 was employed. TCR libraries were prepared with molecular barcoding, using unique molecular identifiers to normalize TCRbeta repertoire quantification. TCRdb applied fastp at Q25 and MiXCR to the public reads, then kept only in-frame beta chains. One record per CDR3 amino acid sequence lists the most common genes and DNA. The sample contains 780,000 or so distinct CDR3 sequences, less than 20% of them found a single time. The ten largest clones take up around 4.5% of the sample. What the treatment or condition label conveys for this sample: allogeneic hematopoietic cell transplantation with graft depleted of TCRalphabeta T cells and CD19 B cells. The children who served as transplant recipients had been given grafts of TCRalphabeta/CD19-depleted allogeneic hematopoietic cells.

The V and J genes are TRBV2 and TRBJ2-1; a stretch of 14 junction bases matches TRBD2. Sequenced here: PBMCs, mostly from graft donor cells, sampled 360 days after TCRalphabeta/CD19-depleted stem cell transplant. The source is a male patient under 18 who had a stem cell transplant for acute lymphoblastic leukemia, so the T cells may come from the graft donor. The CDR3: CASSVRGLAGEKYNEQFF. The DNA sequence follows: TGTGCCAGCAGTGTGAGGGGACTAGCGGGAGAGAAGTACAATGAGCAGTTCTTC. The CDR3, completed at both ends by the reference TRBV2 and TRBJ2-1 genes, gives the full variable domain EPEVTQTPSHQVTQMGQEVILRCVPISNHLYFYWYRQILGQKVEFLVSFYNNEISEKSEIFDDQFSVERPDGSNFTLKIRSTKLEDSAMYFCASSVRGLAGEKYNEQFFGPGTRLTVL.